The rows below give T cell receptor beta chains drawn from one sample of a study of metastatic and nonmetastatic thyroid tumors. MiXCR reprocessed the PCR reads for TCRdb. In the table there are around 6,000 clones, about 32% of which are singletons. The sequenced material came from adjacent normal tissue. These receptors came from a female donor with papillary thyroid cancer or a benign thyroid nodule (not recorded which). Some clones in this sample may be carry-over from other donors' samples. Both conserved end residues are part of each CDR3. D genes are given only for firm matches. Clone size, where shown, is once, few, many, or a class for clones that have expanded.

v_call	d_call	clone_size	j_call	cdr3_aa	cdr3_nt
TRBV28	TRBD1	few	TRBJ1-3	CASSGQVFGNTIYF	TGTGCCAGCAGCGGACAGGTCTTCGGAAACACCATATATTTT
TRBV6-5	.	few	TRBJ2-7	CASSYSRGYEQYF	TGTGCCAGCAGTTATAGCAGGGGTTACGAGCAGTACTTC
TRBV10-3	TRBD2	few	TRBJ2-7	CAISGLGLAAREQYF	TGTGCCATCAGTGGTTTAGGACTAGCGGCTAGGGAGCAGTACTTC
TRBV7-3	.	.	TRBJ2-1	CASSPRAGVEGEQFF	TGTGCCAGCAGCCCTCGGGCAGGTGTTGAGGGTGAGCAGTTCTTC
TRBV19	.	few	TRBJ1-1	CASSMNTGGTEAFF	TGTGCCAGTAGTATGAACACGGGTGGCACTGAAGCTTTCTTT
TRBV6-8	TRBD1	.	TRBJ1-4	CASTSGGTGLLFF	TGTGCCAGCACCTCGGGGGGGACAGGGCTGCTGTTTTTT
TRBV20-1	.	.	TRBJ1-5	CSAEGRDGGYQPQHF	TGCAGTGCCGAGGGTAGGGACGGTGGGTATCAGCCCCAGCATTTT
TRBV11-1	.	.	TRBJ1-1	CASSSRWGRLDPNTEAFF	TGTGCCAGCAGCTCCCGTTGGGGGCGTCTAGATCCGAACACTGAAGCTTTCTTT
TRBV20-1	.	medium-sized	TRBJ2-2	CSALANTGELFF	TGCAGTGCCTTAGCGAACACCGGGGAGCTGTTTTTT
TRBV19	TRBD1	medium-sized	TRBJ2-7	CASSLKTGAYYEQYF	TGTGCCAGTAGTCTGAAAACAGGGGCCTACTACGAGCAGTACTTC
TRBV28	.	.	TRBJ1-1	CASSLTQTEAEAFF	TGTGCCAGCAGTTTAACTCAGACAGAGGCTGAAGCTTTCTTT
TRBV9	.	.	TRBJ1-2	CASSPSHNYGYTF	TGTGCCAGCAGCCCCAGTCATAACTATGGCTACACCTTC
TRBV19	TRBD1	few	TRBJ1-5	CASTRTGVVQPQHF	TGTGCCAGTACTCGGACAGGGGTAGTTCAGCCCCAGCATTTT
TRBV14	TRBD2	once	TRBJ2-2	CASSQVGTSATGELFF	TGTGCCAGCAGCCAAGTTGGGACTAGCGCCACCGGGGAGCTGTTTTTT
TRBV19	.	few	TRBJ2-2	CASSIIGGGTGELFF	TGTGCCAGTAGTATAATAGGGGGGGGCACCGGGGAGCTGTTTTTT
TRBV30	.	.	TRBJ1-2	CAWSQGIGSYGYTF	TGTGCCTGGAGTCAGGGAATAGGGAGCTATGGCTACACCTTC
TRBV6-6	.	.	TRBJ2-5	CASSYFRGAQETQYF	TGTGCCAGCAGTTACTTTCGTGGGGCCCAAGAGACCCAGTACTTC